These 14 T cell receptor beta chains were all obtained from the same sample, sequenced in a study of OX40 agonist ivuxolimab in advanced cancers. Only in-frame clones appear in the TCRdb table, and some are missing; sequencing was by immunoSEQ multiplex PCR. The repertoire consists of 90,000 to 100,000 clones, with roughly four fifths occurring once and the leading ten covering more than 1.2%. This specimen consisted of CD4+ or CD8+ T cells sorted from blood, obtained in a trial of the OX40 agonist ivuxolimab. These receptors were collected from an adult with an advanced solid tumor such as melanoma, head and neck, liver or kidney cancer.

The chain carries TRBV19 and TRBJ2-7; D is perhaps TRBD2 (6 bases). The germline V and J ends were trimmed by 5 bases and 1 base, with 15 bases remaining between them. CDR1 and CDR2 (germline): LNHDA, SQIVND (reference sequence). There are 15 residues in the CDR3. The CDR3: CASSGRRGSSYEQYF. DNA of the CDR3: TGTGCCAGTAGTGGGCGGAGGGGAAGTTCCTACGAGCAGTACTTC.

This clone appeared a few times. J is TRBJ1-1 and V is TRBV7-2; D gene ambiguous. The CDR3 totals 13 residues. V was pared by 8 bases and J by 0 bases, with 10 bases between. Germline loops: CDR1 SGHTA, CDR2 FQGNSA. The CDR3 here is CASSREMNTEAFF. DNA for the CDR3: TGTGCCAGCTCCCGGGAGATGAACACTGAAGCTTTCTTT.

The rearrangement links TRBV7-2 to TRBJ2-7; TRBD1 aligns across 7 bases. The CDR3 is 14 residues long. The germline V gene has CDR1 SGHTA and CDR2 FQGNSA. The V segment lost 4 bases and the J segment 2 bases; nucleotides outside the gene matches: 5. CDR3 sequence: CASSYRQGPYEQYF. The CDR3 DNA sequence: TGTGCCAGCAGCTACCGACAGGGCCCCTACGAGCAGTACTTC.

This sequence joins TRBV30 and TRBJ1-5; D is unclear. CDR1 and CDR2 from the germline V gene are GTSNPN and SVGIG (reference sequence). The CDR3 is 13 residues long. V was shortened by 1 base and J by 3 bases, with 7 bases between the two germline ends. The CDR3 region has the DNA TGTGCCTGGAGTGGGCAGCCCAATCAGCCCCAGCATTTT. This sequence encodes CAWSGQPNQPQHF.

The CDR3 bases are TGTGCCAGCAGCGTAGTACGGACAGGGGGCGGTACTGAAGCTTTCTTT. Protein sequence: CASSVVRTGGGTEAFF. J is TRBJ1-1 and V is TRBV9; 11 nucleotides line up with TRBD1. There are 16 residues in the CDR3. Trimming cost V 0 bases and J 5 bases; bases outside gene matches: 6. Germline values: CDR1 SGDLS, CDR2 YYNGEE.

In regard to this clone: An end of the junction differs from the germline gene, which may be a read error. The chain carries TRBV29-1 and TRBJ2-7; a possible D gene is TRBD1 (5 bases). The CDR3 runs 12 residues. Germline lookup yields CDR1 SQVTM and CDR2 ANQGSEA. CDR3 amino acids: CSVEDSAYEQYF. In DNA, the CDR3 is TGCAGCGTAGAAGACAGTGCCTACGAGCAGTACTTC.

CDR3 residues: CASSREDRLGEQYF. In DNA, the CDR3 is TGTGCCAGCAGCCGGGAGGACAGGCTCGGCGAGCAGTACTTC. The chain carries TRBV4-2 and TRBJ2-7; a weak D match, TRBD1 (7 bases). Per the germline V gene, CDR1 is LGHNA and CDR2 is YNFKEQ. The CDR3 consists of 14 residues. The V end lost 4 bases, the J end lost 6 bases, and 16 bases lay between the germline ends.

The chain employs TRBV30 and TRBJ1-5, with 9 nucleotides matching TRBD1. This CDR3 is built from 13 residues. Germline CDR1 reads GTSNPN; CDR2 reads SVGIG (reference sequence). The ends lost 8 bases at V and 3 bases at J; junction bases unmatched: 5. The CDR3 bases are TGTGCCGCCGGACAGGGGAACAATCAGCCCCAGCATTTT. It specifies CAAGQGNNQPQHF. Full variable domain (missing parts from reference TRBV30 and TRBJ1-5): SQTIHQWPATLVQPVGSPLSLECTVEGTSNPNLYWYRQAAGRGLQLLFYSVGIGQISSEVPQNLSASRPQDRQFILSSKKLLLSDSGFYLCAAGQGNNQPQHFGDGTRLSIL.

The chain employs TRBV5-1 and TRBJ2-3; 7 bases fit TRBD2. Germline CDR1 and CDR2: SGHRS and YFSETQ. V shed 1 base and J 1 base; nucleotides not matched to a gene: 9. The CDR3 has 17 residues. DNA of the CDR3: TGCGCCAGCAGCTTGTCTGCCGGGAGGAAGGGCACAGATACGCAGTATTTT. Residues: CASSLSAGRKGTDTQYF.

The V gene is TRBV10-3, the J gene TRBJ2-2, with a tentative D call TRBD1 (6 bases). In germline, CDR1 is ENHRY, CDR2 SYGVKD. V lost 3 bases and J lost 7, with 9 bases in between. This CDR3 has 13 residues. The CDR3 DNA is TGTGCCATCAGTGACAGGGGCGTCGGGGAGCTGTTTTTT. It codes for CAISDRGVGELFF.

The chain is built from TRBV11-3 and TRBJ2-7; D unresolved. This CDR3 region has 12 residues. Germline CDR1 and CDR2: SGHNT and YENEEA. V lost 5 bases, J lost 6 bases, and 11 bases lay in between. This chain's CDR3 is CASSVISGEQYF. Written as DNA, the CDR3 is TGTGCCAGCAGCGTAATCTCCGGCGAGCAGTACTTC.

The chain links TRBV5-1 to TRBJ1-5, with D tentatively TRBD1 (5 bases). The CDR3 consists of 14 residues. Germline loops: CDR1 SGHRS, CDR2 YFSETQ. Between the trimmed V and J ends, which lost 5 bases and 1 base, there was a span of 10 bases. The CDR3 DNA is TGCGCCAGCAGACCTGACAGAAGCAATCAGCCCCAGCATTTT. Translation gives CASRPDRSNQPQHF.

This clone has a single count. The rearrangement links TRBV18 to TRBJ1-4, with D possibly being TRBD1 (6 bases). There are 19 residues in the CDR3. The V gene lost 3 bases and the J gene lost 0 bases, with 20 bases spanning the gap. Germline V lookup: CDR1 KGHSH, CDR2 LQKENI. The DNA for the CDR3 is TGTGCCAGCTCACCGGTGCGGGACACAATGAGGGCAACTAATGAAAAACTGTTTTTT. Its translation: CASSPVRDTMRATNEKLFF.

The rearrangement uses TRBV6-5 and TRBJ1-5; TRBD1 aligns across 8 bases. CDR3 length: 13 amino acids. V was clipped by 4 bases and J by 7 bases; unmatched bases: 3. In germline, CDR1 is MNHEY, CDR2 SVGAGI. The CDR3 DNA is TGTGCCAGCAGTTCAGGGGGCAGGCAGCCCCAGCATTTT. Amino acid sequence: CASSSGGRQPQHF.